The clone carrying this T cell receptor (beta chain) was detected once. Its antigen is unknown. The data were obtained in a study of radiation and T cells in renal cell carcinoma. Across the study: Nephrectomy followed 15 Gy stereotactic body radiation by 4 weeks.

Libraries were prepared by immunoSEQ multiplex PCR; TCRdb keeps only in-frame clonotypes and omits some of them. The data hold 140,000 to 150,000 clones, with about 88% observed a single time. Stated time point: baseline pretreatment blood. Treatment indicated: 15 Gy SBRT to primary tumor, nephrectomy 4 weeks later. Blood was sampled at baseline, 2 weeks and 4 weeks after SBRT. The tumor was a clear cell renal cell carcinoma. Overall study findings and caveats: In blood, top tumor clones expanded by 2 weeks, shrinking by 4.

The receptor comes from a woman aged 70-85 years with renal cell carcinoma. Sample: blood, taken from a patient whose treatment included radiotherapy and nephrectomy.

CDR3 loop: CASSQDSASPYNEQFF. The DNA of the CDR3 is TGCGCCAGCAGCCAAGATAGTGCAAGTCCCTACAATGAGCAGTTCTTC. The chain employs TRBV4-3 and TRBJ2-1, with D unclear. The germline V and J ends were trimmed by 0 bases and 2 bases, with 11 bases remaining between them. CDR1 is LGHNA and CDR2 is YSLEER in the germline V gene. This CDR3 is 16 amino acids long.